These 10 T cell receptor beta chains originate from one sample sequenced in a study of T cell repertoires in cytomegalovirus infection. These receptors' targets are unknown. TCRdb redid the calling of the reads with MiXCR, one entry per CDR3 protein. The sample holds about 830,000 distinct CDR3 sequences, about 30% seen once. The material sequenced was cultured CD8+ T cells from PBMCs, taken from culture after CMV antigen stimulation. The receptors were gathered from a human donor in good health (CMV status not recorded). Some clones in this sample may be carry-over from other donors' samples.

The CDR3 DNA is TGTGCCAGCAGTTTGGAGCGGACAGGGCTATACGAGCAGTACTTC. Translating it yields CASSLERTGLYEQYF. The V and J genes are TRBV27 and TRBJ2-7; 8 bases line up with TRBD1. J was trimmed by 4 bases and V by 3 bases; bases with no gene match: 8. CDR1 and CDR2 (germline): MNHEY, SMNVEV (reference sequence). CDR3 size: 15 residues.

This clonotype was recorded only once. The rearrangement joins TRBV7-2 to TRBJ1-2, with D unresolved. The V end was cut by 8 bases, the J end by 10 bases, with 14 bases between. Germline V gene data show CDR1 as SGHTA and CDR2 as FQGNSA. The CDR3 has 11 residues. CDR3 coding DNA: TGTGCCAGCCCTGGTTACGGGGACTACACCTTC. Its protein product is CASPGYGDYTF.

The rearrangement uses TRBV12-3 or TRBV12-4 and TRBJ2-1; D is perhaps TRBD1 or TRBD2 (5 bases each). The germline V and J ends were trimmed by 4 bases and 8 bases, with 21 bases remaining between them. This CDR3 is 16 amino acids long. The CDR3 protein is CASSYVGAPRLDEQFF. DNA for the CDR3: TGTGCCAGCAGTTACGTCGGGGCCCCCCGTTTGGATGAGCAGTTCTTC.

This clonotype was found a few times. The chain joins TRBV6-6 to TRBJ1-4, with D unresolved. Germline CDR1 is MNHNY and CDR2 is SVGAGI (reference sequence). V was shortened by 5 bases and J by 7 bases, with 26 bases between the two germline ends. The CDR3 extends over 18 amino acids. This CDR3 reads CASSLSSARTGLGEKLFF. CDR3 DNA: TGTGCCAGCAGTCTCTCGTCTGCAAGGACGGGCCTAGGTGAAAAACTGTTTTTT.

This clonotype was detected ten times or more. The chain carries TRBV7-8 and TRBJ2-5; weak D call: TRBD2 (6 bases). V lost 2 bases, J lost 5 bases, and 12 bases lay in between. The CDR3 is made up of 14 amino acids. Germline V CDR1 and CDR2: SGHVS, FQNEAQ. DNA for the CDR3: TGTGCCAGCAGCTTAACGGTTGCGGGGGAGACCCAGTACTTC. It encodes CASSLTVAGETQYF.

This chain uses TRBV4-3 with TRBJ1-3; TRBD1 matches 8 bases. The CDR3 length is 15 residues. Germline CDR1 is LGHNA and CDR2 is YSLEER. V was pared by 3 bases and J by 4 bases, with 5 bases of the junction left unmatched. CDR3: CASSHDRGSGNTIYF. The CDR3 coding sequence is TGCGCCAGCAGCCATGACAGGGGTTCGGGAAACACCATATATTTT.

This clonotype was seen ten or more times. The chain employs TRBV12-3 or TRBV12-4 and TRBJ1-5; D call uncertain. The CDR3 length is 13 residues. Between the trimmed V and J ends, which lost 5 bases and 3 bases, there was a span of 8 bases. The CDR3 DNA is TGTGCCAGCAGTCGGCATTCCAATCAGCCCCAGCATTTT. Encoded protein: CASSRHSNQPQHF.

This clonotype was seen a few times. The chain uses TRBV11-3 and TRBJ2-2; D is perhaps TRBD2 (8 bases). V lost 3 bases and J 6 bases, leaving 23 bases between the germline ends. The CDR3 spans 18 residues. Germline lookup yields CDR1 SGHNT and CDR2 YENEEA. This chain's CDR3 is CASSFWDSGGPKAGELFF. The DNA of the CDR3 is TGTGCCAGCAGCTTCTGGGACAGCGGGGGCCCAAAGGCCGGGGAGCTGTTTTTT.

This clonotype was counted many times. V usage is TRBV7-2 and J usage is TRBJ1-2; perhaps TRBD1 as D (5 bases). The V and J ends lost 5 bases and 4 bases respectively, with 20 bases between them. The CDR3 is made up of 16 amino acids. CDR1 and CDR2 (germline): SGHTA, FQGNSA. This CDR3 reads CASSPHSGQTFYGYTF. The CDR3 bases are TGTGCCAGCAGCCCTCATTCAGGACAAACTTTCTATGGCTACACCTTC.

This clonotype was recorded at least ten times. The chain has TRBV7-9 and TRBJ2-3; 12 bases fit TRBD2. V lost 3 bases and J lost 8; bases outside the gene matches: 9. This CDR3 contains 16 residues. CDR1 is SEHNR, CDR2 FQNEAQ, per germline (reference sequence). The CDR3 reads CASSLTSGGPEGTQYF. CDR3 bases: TGTGCCAGCAGCTTGACTAGCGGGGGCCCCGAGGGTACGCAGTATTTT.